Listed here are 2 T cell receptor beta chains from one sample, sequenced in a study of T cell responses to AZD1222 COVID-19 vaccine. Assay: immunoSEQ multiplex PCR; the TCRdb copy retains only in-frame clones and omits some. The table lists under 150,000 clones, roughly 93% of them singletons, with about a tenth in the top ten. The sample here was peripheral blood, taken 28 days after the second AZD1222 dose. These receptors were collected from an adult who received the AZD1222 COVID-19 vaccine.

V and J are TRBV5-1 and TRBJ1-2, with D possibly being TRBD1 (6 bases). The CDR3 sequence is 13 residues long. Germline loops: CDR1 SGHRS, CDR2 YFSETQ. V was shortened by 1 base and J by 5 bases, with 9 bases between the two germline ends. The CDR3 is CASSLRQEYGYTF. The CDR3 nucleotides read TGCGCCAGCAGCTTGCGACAGGAATATGGCTACACCTTC.

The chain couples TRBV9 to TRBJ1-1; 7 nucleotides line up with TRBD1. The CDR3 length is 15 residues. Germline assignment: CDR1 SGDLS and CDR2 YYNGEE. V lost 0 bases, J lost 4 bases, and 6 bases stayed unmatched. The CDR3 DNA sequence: TGTGCCAGCAGCGTAGAGGGCAGGGGGAGCACTGAAGCTTTCTTT. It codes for CASSVEGRGSTEAFF.